This entry features one TCR beta chain sequence. The antigen is unknown. The protocol was immunoSEQ multiplex PCR, while the TCRdb copy is restricted to in-frame clones and leaves out a portion. Of roughly 63,000 clones in the sample, approximately 92% were seen once. The data derive from a study of OX40 agonist ivuxolimab in advanced cancers. Study-wide results and limits: Dose levels from 0.1 to 3.0 mg/kg saw CD4+ and CD8+ blood T cells expand clonally by week 6. The antigens recognized by the expanded peripheral T cells, that is their antigen specificity, were not determined.

V was shortened by 8 bases and J by 11 bases, with 15 bases between the two germline ends. CDR1 is MNHNS, CDR2 SASEGT, per germline. This CDR3 has 11 residues. The source is an adult with an advanced solid tumor such as melanoma, head and neck, liver or kidney cancer. The chain joins TRBV6-1 to TRBJ1-2; D unresolved. The specimen was CD4+ or CD8+ T cells sorted from blood, collected in a trial of the OX40 agonist ivuxolimab. The DNA for the CDR3 is TGTGCCAGCCCCTACCTGGAAGGGTACACCTTC. Translated: CASPYLEGYTF.